This T cell receptor beta chain was captured by sequencing in a study of OX40 agonist ivuxolimab in advanced cancers. Study-level information: Averaging about 60 years in age, with a range of roughly 20 to 80, the cohort was 80% to 90% male.

With autoimmune disease history or systemic immunosuppression, patients were excluded. The V end was cut by 10 bases, the J end by 5 bases, with 14 bases between. CDR1 and CDR2 (germline): LNHNV, YYDKDF (reference sequence). The CDR3 consists of 13 residues. Data came from immunoSEQ multiplex PCR; TCRdb stores just in-frame clones and leaves some out. The sample shows about 17,000 clones, 76% of them seen only once. This TCR was sampled from an adult with an advanced solid tumor such as melanoma, head and neck, liver or kidney cancer. The rearrangement uses TRBV15 and TRBJ1-4, with D perhaps matching TRBD1 (5 bases). The sample here was CD4+ or CD8+ T cells sorted from blood, taken in a trial of the OX40 agonist ivuxolimab. The CDR3 region is CAISGRDNEKLFF. CDR3 bases: TGTGCCATAAGTGGGCGGGACAATGAAAAACTGTTTTTT.